This section outlines one T cell receptor beta chain sequence together with its context. These data originate in a study of blood T cell repertoires in COVID-19. Study-wide context: Sources were T cells, B-cell-depleted T cells, or PBMCs; the material itself was cDNA or gDNA.

Original processing methods: Reference gene primers were amplified, and this amplification served to estimate nucleated cell counts. The assay was immunoSEQ multiplex PCR, and TCRdb's table has in-frame clones only and misses some. V, J and clone size were drawn from that table, and D and trimming were deduced from the DNA. This sample has about 270,000 clones, with around 81% found just once. In germline, CDR1 is LGHNT, CDR2 FRNRAP. J lost 4 bases, V lost 2 bases, and 3 bases had no gene match. This CDR3 is built from 14 residues. V usage is TRBV12-5 and J usage is TRBJ2-5; TRBD1 agrees at 8 bases. This sequence was found in a woman aged 55-75 years with active or convalescent COVID-19. The source material was peripheral blood. DNA of the CDR3: TGTGCTAGTGGTTTGCAGGGGGCGGGAGAGACCCAGTACTTC. Its protein is CASGLQGAGETQYF.